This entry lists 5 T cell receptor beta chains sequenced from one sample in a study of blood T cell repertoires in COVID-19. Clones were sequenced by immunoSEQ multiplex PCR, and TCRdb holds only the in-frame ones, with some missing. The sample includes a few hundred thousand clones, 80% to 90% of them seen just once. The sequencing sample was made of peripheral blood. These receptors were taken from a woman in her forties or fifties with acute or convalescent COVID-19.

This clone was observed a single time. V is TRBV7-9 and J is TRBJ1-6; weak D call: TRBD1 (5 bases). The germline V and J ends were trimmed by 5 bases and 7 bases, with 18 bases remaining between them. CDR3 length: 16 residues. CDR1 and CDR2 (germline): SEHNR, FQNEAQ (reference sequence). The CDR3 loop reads CASSLVRGPKNSPLHF. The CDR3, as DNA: TGTGCCAGCAGCCTAGTGCGGGGCCCGAAGAATTCACCCCTCCACTTT.

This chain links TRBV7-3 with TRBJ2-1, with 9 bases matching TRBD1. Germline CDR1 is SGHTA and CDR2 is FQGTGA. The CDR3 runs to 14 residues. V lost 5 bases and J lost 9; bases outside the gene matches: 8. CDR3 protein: CASSASGTGREQFF. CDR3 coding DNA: TGTGCCAGCAGCGCATCCGGGACAGGGCGTGAGCAGTTCTTC.

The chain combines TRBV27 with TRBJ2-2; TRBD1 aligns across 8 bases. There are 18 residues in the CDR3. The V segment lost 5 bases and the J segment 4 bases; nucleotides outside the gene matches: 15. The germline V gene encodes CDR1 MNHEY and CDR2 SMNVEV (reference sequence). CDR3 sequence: CASSRDRGGVPSTGELFF. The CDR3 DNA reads TGTGCCAGCAGTCGAGACAGGGGAGGAGTACCTAGCACCGGGGAGCTGTTTTTT.

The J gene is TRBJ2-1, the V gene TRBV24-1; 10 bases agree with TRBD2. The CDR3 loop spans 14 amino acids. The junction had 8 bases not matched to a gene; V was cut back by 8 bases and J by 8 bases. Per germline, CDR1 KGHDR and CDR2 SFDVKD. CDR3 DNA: TGTGCCACCAAAGCGGGAGGGCCGGAGGATGAGCAGTTCTTC. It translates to CATKAGGPEDEQFF.

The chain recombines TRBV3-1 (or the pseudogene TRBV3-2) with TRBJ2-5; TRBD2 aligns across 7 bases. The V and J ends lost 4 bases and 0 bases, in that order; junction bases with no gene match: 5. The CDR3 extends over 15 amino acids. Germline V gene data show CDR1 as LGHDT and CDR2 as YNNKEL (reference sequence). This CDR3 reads CASSLMGGDQETQYF. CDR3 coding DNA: TGTGCCAGCAGCCTGATGGGGGGGGACCAAGAGACCCAGTACTTC.